The 15 T cell receptor beta chains given below trace back to one sample, sequenced in a study of early stage breast cancer tumors. The data were produced by immunoSEQ multiplex PCR, yet TCRdb's version contains in-frame clones alone and is incomplete. The sample comprises approximately 52,000 clones, about 83% of which are singletons, and about 1.4% rests with the top ten. Material for sequencing was blood. The receptors come from a person between 50 and 60 years old with breast cancer.

The chain recombines TRBV5-4 with TRBJ2-1; the D call may be TRBD1 or TRBD2 (5 bases each). Trimming took 4 bases from V and 13 from J, leaving 12 bases between them. The CDR3 covers 11 residues. CDR1 SGHNT and CDR2 YYREEE come from the germline V gene (reference sequence). The chain's CDR3 is CASSVDRDQFF. The CDR3 nucleotides read TGTGCCAGCAGCGTGGATAGGGACCAGTTCTTC.

The J gene is TRBJ2-2, the V gene TRBV28, with 7 bases aligning to TRBD1. Germline V lookup: CDR1 MDHEN, CDR2 SYDVKM. The CDR3 covers 15 residues. V shed 6 bases, J shed 6 bases, and the junction held 10 bases outside the gene matches. CDR3 bases: TGTGCCAGCAGCTATGATATTACAGGGGCCGGGGAGCTGTTTTTT. It translates to CASSYDITGAGELFF.

V and J are TRBV10-1 and TRBJ2-7; 7 bases fit TRBD1. The CDR3 covers 14 residues. Germline V gene lookup returns CDR1 WNHNN and CDR2 SYGVQD (reference sequence). V lost 4 bases and J lost 2; bases outside the gene matches: 5. CDR3 coding DNA: TGCGCCAGCAGTGTACAGGGGCCCGCCTACGAGCAGTACTTC. Its translation: CASSVQGPAYEQYF.

V gene TRBV6-5 combines with J gene TRBJ2-7; 9 nucleotides line up with TRBD2. The ends lost 5 bases at V and 5 bases at J; junction bases unmatched: 10. Germline V gene lookup returns CDR1 MNHEY and CDR2 SVGAGI. There are 15 residues in the CDR3. The CDR3 is CASSPTPAGGNEQYF. The CDR3 region has the DNA TGTGCCAGCAGTCCCACCCCGGCGGGGGGGAACGAGCAGTACTTC.

The rearrangement uses TRBV21-1 and TRBJ1-2; the table's TRBD1 call for D was not verified on the DNA. TRBV21-1 is flagged as a pseudogene. The CDR3 totals 14 residues. The CDR3 sequence: CASSKGQGEYGYTF. In DNA form, the CDR3 reads TGTGCCAGCAGCAAGGGACAGGGTGAATATGGCTACACCTTC.

This chain links TRBV2 with TRBJ2-5, with D possibly being TRBD2 (5 bases). Trimming removed 8 bases from V and 1 base from J, with 20 bases in between. The germline V gene has CDR1 SNHLY and CDR2 FYNNEI. The CDR3 is 16 residues long. CDR3 nucleotides: TGTGCCAGCGGTGTCTTGGCAGGAGGTACCCAAGAGACCCAGTACTTC. Translating it yields CASGVLAGGTQETQYF.

The chain combines TRBV6-1 with TRBJ2-5, with D unclear. This CDR3 comprises 13 residues. Deletions cut 1 base from V and 0 bases from J, with 3 bases between. Germline loops: CDR1 MNHNS, CDR2 SASEGT. The CDR3 DNA is TGTGCCAGCAGTGAAGGGTACCAAGAGACCCAGTACTTC. It is translated as CASSEGYQETQYF.

The gene calls are TRBV6-5 and TRBJ1-2, with unresolved D. Germline lookup yields CDR1 MNHEY and CDR2 SVGAGI. The CDR3 sequence is 13 residues long. V shed 3 bases and J shed 3 bases, with 8 bases lying between them. DNA of the CDR3: TGTGCCAGCAGTTATTACAAATACTATGGCTACACCTTC. This encodes CASSYYKYYGYTF.

V usage is TRBV6-6 and J usage is TRBJ2-5; TRBD1 aligns across 7 bases. Germline-derived CDR1 and CDR2 are MNHNY and SVGAGI (reference sequence). This CDR3 contains 15 residues. Trimming at V came to 4 bases and at J to 4 bases, leaving 9 bases not matched to a gene. As DNA, the CDR3 is TGTGCCAGCAGTTCCACGAGGACAGGACGAGAGACCCAGTACTTC. Its translation is CASSSTRTGRETQYF.

This clone appeared a single time. The rearrangement uses TRBV6-5 and TRBJ2-5; 7 bases map to TRBD2. The trim removed 0 bases at V and 1 base at J, leaving 2 bases unmatched. Germline lookup yields CDR1 MNHEY and CDR2 SVGAGI. The CDR3 has 15 amino acids. CDR3 loop: CASSYSGGGQETQYF. The CDR3 bases are TGTGCCAGCAGTTACTCGGGGGGGGGCCAAGAGACCCAGTACTTC.

This clone was seen more than once but under ten times. The chain employs TRBV19 and TRBJ1-5; D ambiguous. This CDR3 contains 15 residues. V lost 3 bases and J 0 bases, leaving 9 bases between the germline ends. Germline CDR1 and CDR2: LNHDA and SQIVND (reference sequence). The CDR3 nucleotides are TGTGCCAGTAGTATTCGACATTTTAGCAATCAGCCCCAGCATTTT. Protein: CASSIRHFSNQPQHF.

This clone was detected only once. The chain is built from TRBV5-4 and TRBJ2-1; 11 bases align to TRBD2. The CDR3 runs 15 residues. J was trimmed by 4 bases and V by 4 bases; bases with no gene match: 4. The germline V gene has CDR1 SGHNT and CDR2 YYREEE (reference sequence). The CDR3 is CASSRGTSGYNEQFF. The CDR3 nucleotides read TGTGCCAGCAGCCGCGGGACTAGCGGATACAATGAGCAGTTCTTC.

V gene TRBV10-1 combines with J gene TRBJ2-1; D is possibly TRBD2 (6 bases). Germline V lookup: CDR1 WNHNN, CDR2 SYGVQD (reference sequence). CDR3 length equals 15 residues. V was cut by 6 bases and J by 3 bases, with 15 bases left in between. The chain's CDR3 is CASRAGTADYNEQFF. In DNA form, the CDR3 reads TGCGCCAGCAGAGCCGGGACTGCCGACTACAATGAGCAGTTCTTC.

CDR3 sequence: CALPPGSGGTDTQYF. Written as DNA, the CDR3 is TGTGCCCTCCCCCCCGGGAGCGGGGGCACAGATACGCAGTATTTT. V gene TRBV30 combines with J gene TRBJ2-3, with 7 bases aligning to TRBD2. Germline V CDR1 and CDR2: GTSNPN, SVGIG (reference sequence). CDR3 length equals 15 residues. The junction had 12 bases not matched to a gene; V was cut back by 8 bases and J by 1 base.

The rearrangement uses TRBV15 and TRBJ2-2, with D possibly called TRBD1 or TRBD2 (5 bases each). Germline CDR1 reads LNHNV; CDR2 reads YYDKDF (reference sequence). This CDR3 is built from 15 residues. V was clipped by 5 bases and J by 4 bases, with 14 bases between them. DNA of the CDR3: TGTGCCACCAGCGCCCGGGACCCTCCCACCGGGGAGCTGTTTTTT. It encodes CATSARDPPTGELFF.